This TCR beta chain appears in the sequencing data of a study of blood T cell repertoires in COVID-19. The overall study: Whether acute or convalescent, the COVID-19 samples came from the United States, Italy and Spain. Sample material is recorded as cDNA or gDNA derived from T cells, B-cell-depleted T cells, or PBMCs.

Trimming removed 0 bases from V and 0 bases from J, with 16 bases in between. This CDR3 is 18 amino acids long. Germline CDR1 and CDR2: SGHRS and YFSETQ. Patients of the Seattle cohort, enrolled during active infection, were followed longitudinally. The protocol was immunoSEQ multiplex PCR, while the TCRdb copy is restricted to in-frame clones and leaves out a portion. The sample lists approximately 400,000 clones; more than 70% were seen once. Sequenced material: peripheral blood. The TCR was taken from a woman aged 45 to 65 with COVID-19, enrolled during active disease. This chain connects TRBV5-1 to TRBJ2-1; D might be TRBD2 (6 bases). CDR3 amino acids: CASSLVGTSLSSYNEQFF. The CDR3 DNA reads TGCGCCAGCAGCTTGGTGGGGACTTCCCTTAGCTCCTACAATGAGCAGTTCTTC.